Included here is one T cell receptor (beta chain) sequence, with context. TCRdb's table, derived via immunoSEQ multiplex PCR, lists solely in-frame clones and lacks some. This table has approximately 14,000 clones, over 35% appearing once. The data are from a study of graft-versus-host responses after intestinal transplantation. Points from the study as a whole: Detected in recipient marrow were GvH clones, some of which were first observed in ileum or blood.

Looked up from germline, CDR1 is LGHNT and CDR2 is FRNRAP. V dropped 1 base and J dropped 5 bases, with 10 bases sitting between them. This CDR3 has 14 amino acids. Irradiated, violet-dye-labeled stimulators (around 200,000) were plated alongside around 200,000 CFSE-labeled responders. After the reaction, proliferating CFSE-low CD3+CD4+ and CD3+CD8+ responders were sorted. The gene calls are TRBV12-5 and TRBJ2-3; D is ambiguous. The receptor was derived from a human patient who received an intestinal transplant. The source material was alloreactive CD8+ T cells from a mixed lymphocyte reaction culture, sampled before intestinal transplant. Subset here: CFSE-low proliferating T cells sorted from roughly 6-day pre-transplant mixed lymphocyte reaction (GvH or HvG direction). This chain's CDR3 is CASGLAYKQDTQYF. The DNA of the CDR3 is TGTGCTAGTGGTTTGGCTTACAAACAAGATACGCAGTATTTT.